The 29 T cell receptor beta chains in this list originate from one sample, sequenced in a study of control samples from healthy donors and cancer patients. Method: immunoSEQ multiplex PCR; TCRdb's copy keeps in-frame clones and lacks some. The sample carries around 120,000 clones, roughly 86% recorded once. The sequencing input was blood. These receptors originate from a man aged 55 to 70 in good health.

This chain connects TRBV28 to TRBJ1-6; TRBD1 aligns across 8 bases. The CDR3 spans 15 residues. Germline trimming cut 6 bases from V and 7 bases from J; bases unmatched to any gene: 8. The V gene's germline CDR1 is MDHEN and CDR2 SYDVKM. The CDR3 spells CASRPQDRANSPLHF. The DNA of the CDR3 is TGTGCCAGCAGACCGCAGGACAGGGCAAATTCACCCCTCCACTTT.

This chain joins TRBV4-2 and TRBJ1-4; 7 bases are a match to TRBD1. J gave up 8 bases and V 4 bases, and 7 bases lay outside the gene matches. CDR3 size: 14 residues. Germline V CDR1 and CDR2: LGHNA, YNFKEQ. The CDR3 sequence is CASSLGQEREKLFF. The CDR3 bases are TGTGCCAGCAGCCTAGGACAGGAGAGGGAAAAACTGTTTTTT.

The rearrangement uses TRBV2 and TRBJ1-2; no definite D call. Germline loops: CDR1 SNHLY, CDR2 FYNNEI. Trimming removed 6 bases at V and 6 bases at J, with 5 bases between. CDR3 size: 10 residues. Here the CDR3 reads CASRENGYTF. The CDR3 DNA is TGTGCCAGCAGGGAAAATGGCTACACCTTC.

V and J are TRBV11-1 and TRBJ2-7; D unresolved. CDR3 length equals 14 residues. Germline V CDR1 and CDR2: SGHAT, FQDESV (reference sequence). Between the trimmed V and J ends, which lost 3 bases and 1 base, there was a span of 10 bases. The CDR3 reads CASSFGPDSYEQYF. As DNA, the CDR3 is TGTGCCAGCAGCTTTGGCCCAGATTCCTACGAGCAGTACTTC.

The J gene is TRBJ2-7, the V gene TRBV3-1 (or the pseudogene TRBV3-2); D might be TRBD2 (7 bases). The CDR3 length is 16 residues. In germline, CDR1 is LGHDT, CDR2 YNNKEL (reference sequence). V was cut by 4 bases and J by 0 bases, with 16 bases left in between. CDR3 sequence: CASSPLRRGPSYEQYF. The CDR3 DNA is TGTGCCAGCAGCCCACTGCGGCGGGGGCCCTCCTACGAGCAGTACTTC.

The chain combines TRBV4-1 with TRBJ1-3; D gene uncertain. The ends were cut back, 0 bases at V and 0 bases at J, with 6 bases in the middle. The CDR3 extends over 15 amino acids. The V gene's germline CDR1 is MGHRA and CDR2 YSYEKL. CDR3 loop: CASSQEGFSGNTIYF. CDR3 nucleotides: TGCGCCAGCAGCCAAGAAGGATTCTCTGGAAACACCATATATTTT.

The CDR3: CASSETGGVVYEQYF. The CDR3 DNA reads as TGTGCCAGCAGTGAAACCGGTGGAGTAGTTTACGAGCAGTACTTC. The chain is built from TRBV2 and TRBJ2-7, with D unresolved. V lost 2 bases and J 4 bases, leaving 15 bases between the germline ends. There are 15 residues in the CDR3. Germline-derived CDR1 and CDR2 are SNHLY and FYNNEI. The variable domain in full, completed from reference TRBV2 and TRBJ2-7, reads EPEVTQTPSHQVTQMGQEVILRCVPISNHLYFYWYRQILGQKVEFLVSFYNNEISEKSEIFDDQFSVERPDGSNFTLKIRSTKLEDSAMYFCASSETGGVVYEQYFGPGTRLTVT.

The chain's CDR3 is CSASAEESGYTF. Here the CDR3 DNA reads TGCAGTGCTAGTGCGGAAGAGAGTGGCTACACCTTC. V is TRBV20-1 and J is TRBJ1-2; D not certain. The CDR3 contains 12 residues. V was shortened by 3 bases and J by 7 bases, with 12 bases between the two germline ends. The V gene's germline CDR1 is DFQATT and CDR2 SNEGSKA (reference sequence).

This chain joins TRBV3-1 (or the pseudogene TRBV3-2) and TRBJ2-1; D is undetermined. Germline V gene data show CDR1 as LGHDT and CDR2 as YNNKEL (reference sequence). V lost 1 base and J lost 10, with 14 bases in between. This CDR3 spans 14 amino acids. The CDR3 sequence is CASSQVVDPPEQFF. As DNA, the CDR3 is TGTGCCAGCAGCCAAGTAGTCGACCCCCCCGAGCAGTTCTTC.

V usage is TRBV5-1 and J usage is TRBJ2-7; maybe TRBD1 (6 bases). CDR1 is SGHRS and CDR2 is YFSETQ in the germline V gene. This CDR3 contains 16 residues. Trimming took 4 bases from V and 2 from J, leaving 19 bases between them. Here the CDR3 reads CASSLYYREGTYEQYF. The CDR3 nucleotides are TGCGCCAGCAGCCTATATTACAGGGAAGGGACCTACGAGCAGTACTTC.

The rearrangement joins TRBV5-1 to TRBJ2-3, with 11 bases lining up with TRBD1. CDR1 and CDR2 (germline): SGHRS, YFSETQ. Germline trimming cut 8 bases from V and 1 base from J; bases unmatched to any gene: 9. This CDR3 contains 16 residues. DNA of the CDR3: TGCGCCAGGACACCGGGACAGGGGGATGGCACAGATACGCAGTATTTT. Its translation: CARTPGQGDGTDTQYF.

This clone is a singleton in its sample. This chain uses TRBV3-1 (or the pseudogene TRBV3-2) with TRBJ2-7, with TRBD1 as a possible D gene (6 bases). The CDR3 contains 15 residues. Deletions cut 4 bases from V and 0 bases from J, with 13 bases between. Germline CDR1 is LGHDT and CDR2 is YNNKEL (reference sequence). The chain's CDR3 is CASSPAGTLSYEQYF. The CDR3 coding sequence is TGTGCCAGCAGCCCCGCCGGGACACTCTCCTACGAGCAGTACTTC.

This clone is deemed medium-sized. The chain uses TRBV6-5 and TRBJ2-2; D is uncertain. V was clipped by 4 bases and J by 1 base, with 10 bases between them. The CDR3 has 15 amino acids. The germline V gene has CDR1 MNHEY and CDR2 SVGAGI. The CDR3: CASSSQNMNTGELFF. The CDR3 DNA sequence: TGTGCCAGCAGTTCCCAGAATATGAACACCGGGGAGCTGTTTTTT.

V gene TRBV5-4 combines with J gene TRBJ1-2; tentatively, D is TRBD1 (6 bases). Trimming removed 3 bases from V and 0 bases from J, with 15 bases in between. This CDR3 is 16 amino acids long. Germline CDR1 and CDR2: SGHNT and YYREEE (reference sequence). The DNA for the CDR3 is TGTGCCAGCAGCTCCGGGACACCTTCCGCTAACTATGGCTACACCTTC. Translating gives CASSSGTPSANYGYTF.

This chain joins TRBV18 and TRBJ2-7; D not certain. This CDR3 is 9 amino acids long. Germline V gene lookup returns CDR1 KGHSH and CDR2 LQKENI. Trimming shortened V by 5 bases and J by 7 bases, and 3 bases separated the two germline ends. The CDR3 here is CASSGEQYF. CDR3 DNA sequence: TGTGCCAGCTCAGGGGAGCAGTACTTC.

The CDR3 region has the DNA TGTGCCAGCAGATCTGACGGGTCAGGTATCTATGGCTACACCTTC. It is translated as CASRSDGSGIYGYTF. The chain employs TRBV28 and TRBJ1-2; D is unclear. Trimming removed 6 bases from V and 4 bases from J, with 18 bases in between. The CDR3 has 15 amino acids. CDR1 is MDHEN, CDR2 SYDVKM, per germline.

In DNA form, the CDR3 reads TGTGCCATCAGTGCTCCCCCCCTCTACGAGCAGTACTTC. It translates to CAISAPPLYEQYF. This rearrangement joins TRBV10-3 to TRBJ2-7; D gene ambiguous. The CDR3 is made up of 13 amino acids. The V end was cut by 4 bases, the J end by 3 bases, with 10 bases between. Germline assignment: CDR1 ENHRY and CDR2 SYGVKD.

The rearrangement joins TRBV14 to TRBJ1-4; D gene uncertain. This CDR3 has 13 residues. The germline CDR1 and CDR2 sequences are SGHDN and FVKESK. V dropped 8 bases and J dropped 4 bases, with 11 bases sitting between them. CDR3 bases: TGTGCCAGCTCTCGCAGTTTTAATGAAAAACTGTTTTTT. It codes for CASSRSFNEKLFF.

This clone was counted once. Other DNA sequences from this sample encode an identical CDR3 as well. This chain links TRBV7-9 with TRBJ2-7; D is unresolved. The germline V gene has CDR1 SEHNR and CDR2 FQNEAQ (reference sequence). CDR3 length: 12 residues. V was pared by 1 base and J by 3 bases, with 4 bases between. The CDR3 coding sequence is TGTGCCAGCAGCTTAGTAGGCTACGAGCAGTACTTC. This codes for CASSLVGYEQYF. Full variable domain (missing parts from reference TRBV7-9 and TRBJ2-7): DTGVSQNPRHKITKRGQNVTFRCDPISEHNRLYWYRQTLGQGPEFLTYFQNEAQLEKSRLLSDRFSAERPKGSFSTLEIQRTEQGDSAMYLCASSLVGYEQYFGPGTRLTVT.

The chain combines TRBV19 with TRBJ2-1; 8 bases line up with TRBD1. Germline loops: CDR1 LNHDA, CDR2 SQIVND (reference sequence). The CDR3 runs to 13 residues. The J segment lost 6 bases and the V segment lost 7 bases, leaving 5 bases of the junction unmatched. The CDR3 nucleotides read TGTGCCAGTAAAACAGACAGGGGCAATGAGCAGTTCTTC. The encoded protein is CASKTDRGNEQFF.

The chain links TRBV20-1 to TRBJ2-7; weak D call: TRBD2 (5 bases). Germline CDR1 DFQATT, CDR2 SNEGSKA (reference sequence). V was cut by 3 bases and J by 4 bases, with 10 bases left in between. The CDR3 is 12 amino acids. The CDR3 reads CSASPDFYEQYF. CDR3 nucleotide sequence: TGCAGTGCTAGTCCGGACTTTTACGAGCAGTACTTC.

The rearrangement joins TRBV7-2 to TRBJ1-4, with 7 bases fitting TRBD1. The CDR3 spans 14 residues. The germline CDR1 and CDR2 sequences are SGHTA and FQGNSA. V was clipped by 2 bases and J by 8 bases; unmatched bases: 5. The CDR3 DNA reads TGTGCCAGCAGCTTACCAGGGGGAGGAGAAAAACTGTTTTTT. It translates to CASSLPGGGEKLFF.

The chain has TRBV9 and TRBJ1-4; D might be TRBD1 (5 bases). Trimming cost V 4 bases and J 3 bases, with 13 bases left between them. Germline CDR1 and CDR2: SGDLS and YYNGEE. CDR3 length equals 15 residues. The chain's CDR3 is CASSPRGQANEKLFF. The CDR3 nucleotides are TGTGCCAGCAGCCCGAGGGGCCAGGCTAATGAAAAACTGTTTTTT.

The CDR3 reads CASSFNTGKPNSPLHF. In nucleotides, the CDR3 is TGTGCCAGCAGTTTCAATACAGGGAAGCCTAATTCACCCCTCCACTTT. V gene TRBV28 combines with J gene TRBJ1-6; the D gene is possibly TRBD1 (6 bases). The CDR3 length is 16 residues. Germline V lookup: CDR1 MDHEN, CDR2 SYDVKM. V dropped 3 bases and J dropped 6 bases, with 15 bases sitting between them.

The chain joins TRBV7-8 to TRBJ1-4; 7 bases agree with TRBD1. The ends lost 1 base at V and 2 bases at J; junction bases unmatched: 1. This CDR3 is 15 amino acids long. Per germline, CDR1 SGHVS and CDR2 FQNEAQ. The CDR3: CASSLEGQTNEKLFF. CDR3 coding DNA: TGTGCCAGCAGCTTAGAGGGACAGACTAATGAAAAACTGTTTTTT.

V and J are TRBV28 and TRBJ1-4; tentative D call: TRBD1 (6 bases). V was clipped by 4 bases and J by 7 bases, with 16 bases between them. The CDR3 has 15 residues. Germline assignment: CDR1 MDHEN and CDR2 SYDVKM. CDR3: CASSSPGQLIEKLFF. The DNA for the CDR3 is TGTGCCAGCAGTTCACCGGGACAATTGATTGAAAAACTGTTTTTT.

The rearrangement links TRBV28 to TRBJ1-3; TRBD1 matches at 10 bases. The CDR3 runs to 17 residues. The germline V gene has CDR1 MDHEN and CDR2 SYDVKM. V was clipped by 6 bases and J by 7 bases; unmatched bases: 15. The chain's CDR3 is CASSRGGPGQGSNTIYF. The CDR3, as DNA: TGTGCCAGCAGCCGGGGGGGACCGGGACAGGGGTCCAACACCATATATTTT. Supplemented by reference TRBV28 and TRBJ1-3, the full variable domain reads DVKVTQSSRYLVKRTGEKVFLECVQDMDHENMFWYRQDPGLGLRLIYFSYDVKMKEKGDIPEGYSVSREKKERFSLILESASTNQTSMYLCASSRGGPGQGSNTIYFGEGSWLTVV.

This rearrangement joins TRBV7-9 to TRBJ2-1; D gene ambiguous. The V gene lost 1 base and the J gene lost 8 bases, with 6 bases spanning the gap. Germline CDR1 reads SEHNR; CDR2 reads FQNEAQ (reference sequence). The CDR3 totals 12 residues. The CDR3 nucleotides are TGTGCCAGCAGCTTAGTAGGGTATGAGCAGTTCTTC. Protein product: CASSLVGYEQFF. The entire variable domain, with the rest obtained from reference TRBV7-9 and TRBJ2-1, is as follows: DTGVSQNPRHKITKRGQNVTFRCDPISEHNRLYWYRQTLGQGPEFLTYFQNEAQLEKSRLLSDRFSAERPKGSFSTLEIQRTEQGDSAMYLCASSLVGYEQFFGPGTRLTVL.

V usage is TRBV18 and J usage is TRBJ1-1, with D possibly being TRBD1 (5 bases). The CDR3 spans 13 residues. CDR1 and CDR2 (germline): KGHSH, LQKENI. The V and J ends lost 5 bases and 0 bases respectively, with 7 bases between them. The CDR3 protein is CASSRGMNTEAFF. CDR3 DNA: TGTGCCAGCTCAAGGGGTATGAACACTGAAGCTTTCTTT. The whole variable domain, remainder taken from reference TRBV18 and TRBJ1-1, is NAGVMQNPRHLVRRRGQEARLRCSPMKGHSHVYWYRQLPEEGLKFMVYLQKENIIDESGMPKERFSAEFPKEGPSILRIQQVVRGDSAAYFCASSRGMNTEAFFGQGTRLTVV.